This T cell receptor beta chain was recovered during a study of blood T cell repertoires in COVID-19. The overall study: Acute and convalescent COVID-19 samples came from the United States, Italy and Spain. PBMCs, B-cell-depleted T cells, or T cells were the source of the cDNA or gDNA that made up the material.

This clone was seen once. The CDR3 runs to 16 residues. The germline V gene has CDR1 SGHTA and CDR2 FQGNSA. V was clipped by 0 bases and J by 0 bases, with 10 bases between them. How the authors handled the data: How many nucleated cells were present was estimated from reference gene primer amplification. Profiling relied on immunoSEQ multiplex PCR, and the TCRdb table lists in-frame clones only, not all of them. V and J calls and clone size come straight from that table; D and trimming were deduced from the DNA. Of about 260,000 clones in the sample, 83% were seen once. The TCR was taken from a woman aged 45-60 years who had recovered from COVID-19. V and J are TRBV7-2 and TRBJ2-3; tentative D call: TRBD2 (6 bases). The sequenced sample consisted of peripheral blood. CDR3 in DNA: TGTGCCAGCAGCTTAGCGATGGCGGGAAGCACAGATACGCAGTATTTT. This sequence encodes CASSLAMAGSTDTQYF.